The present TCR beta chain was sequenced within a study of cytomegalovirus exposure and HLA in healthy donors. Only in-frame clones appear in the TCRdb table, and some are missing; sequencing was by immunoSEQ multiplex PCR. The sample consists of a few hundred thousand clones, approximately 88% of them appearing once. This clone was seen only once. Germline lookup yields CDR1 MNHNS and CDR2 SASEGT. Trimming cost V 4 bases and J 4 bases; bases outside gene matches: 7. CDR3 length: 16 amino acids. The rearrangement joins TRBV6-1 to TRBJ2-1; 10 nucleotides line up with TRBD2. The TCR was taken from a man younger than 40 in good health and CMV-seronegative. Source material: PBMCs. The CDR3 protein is CASSAQRGGQYNEQFF. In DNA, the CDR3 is TGTGCCAGCAGTGCTCAGCGGGGGGGCCAGTACAATGAGCAGTTCTTC.